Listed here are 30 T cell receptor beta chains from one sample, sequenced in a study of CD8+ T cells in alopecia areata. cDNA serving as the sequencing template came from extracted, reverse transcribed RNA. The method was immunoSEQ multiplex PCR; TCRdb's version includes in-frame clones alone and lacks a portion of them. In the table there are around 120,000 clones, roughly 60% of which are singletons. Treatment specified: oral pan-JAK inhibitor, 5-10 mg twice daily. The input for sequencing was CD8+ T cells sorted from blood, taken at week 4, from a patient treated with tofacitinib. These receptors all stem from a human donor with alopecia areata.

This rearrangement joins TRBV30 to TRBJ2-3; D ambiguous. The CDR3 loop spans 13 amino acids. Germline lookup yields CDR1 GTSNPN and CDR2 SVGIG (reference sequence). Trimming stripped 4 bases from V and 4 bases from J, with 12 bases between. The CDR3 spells CAWNPENSDTQYF. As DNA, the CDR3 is TGTGCCTGGAATCCAGAGAATTCAGATACGCAGTATTTT.

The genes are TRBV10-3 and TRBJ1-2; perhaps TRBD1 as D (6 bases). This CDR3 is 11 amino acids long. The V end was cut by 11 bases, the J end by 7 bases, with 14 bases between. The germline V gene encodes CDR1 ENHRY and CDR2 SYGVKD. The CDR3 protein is CASQGVRGYTF. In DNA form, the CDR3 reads TGTGCCTCACAGGGAGTCCGTGGCTACACCTTC.

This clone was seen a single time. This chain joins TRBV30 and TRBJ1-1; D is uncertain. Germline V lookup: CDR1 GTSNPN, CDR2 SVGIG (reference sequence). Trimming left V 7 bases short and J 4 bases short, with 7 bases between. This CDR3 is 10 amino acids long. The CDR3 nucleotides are TGTGCCTCTCTAAGCACTGAAGCTTTCTTT. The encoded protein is CASLSTEAFF.

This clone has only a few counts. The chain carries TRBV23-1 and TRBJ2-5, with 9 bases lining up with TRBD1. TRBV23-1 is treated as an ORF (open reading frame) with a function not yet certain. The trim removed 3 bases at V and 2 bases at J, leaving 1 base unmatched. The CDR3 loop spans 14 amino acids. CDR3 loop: CASSHGQGQETQYF. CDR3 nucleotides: TGCGCCAGCAGTCACGGACAGGGGCAAGAGACCCAGTACTTC.

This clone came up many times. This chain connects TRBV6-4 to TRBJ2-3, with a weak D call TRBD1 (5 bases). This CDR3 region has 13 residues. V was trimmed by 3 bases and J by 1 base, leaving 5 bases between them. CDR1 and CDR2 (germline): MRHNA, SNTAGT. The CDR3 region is CASSETGTDTQYF. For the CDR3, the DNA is TGTGCCAGCAGTGAGACAGGCACAGATACGCAGTATTTT.

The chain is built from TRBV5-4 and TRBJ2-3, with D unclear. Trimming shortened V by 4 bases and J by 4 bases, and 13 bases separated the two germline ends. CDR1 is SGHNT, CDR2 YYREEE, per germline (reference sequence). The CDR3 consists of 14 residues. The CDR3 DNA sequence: TGTGCCAGCAGCCCAAAAAGGGAAGCAGATACGCAGTATTTT. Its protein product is CASSPKREADTQYF.

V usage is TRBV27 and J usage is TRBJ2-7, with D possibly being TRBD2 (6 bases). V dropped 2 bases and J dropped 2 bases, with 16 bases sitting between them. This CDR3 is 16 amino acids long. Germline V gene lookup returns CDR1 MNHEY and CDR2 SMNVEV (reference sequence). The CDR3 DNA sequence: TGTGCCAGCAGTTTAGTTGGGGACTTCAGCCCCTACGAGCAGTACTTC. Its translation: CASSLVGDFSPYEQYF.

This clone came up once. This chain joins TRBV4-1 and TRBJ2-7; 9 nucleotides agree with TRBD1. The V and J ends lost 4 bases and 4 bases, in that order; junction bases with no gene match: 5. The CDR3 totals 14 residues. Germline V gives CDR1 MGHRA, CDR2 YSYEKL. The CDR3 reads CASSRGDRAYEQYF. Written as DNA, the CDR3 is TGCGCCAGCAGCCGAGGGGACAGGGCTTACGAGCAGTACTTC.

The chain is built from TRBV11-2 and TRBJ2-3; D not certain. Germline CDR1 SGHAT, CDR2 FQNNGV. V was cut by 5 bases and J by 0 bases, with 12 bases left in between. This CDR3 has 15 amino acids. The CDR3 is CASSAGPLSTDTQYF. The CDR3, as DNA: TGTGCCAGCAGCGCAGGACCGCTGAGCACAGATACGCAGTATTTT.

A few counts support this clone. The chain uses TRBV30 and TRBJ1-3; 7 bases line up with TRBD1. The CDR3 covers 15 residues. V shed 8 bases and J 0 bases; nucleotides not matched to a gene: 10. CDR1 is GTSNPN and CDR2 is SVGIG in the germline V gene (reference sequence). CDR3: CAQDQTGTSGNTIYF. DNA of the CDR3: TGTGCCCAGGATCAGACAGGGACCTCTGGAAACACCATATATTTT.

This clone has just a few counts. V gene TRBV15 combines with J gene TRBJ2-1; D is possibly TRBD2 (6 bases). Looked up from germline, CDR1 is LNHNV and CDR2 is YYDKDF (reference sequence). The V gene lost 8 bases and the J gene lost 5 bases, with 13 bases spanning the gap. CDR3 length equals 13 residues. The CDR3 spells CATEKSGDNEQFF. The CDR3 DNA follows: TGTGCCACCGAGAAGTCGGGGGACAATGAGCAGTTCTTC.

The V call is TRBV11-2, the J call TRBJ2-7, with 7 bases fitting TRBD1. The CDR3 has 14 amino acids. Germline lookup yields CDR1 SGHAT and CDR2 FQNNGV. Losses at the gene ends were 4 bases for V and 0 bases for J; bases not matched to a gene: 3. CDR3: CASSSGQHSYEQYF. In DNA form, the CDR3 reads TGTGCCAGCAGCTCGGGACAGCACTCCTACGAGCAGTACTTC.

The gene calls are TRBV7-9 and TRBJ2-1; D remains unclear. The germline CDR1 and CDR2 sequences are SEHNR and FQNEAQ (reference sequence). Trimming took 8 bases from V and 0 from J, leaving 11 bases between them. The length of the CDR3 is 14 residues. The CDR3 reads CASVRGSSYNEQFF. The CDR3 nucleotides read TGTGCCAGCGTGAGAGGAAGCTCCTACAATGAGCAGTTCTTC.

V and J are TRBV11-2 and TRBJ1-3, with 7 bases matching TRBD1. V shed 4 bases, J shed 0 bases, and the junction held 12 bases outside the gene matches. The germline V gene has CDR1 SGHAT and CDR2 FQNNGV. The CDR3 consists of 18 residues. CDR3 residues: CASSSQGGDRSSGNTIYF. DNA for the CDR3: TGTGCCAGCAGCTCCCAAGGGGGCGACCGGAGCTCTGGAAACACCATATATTTT.

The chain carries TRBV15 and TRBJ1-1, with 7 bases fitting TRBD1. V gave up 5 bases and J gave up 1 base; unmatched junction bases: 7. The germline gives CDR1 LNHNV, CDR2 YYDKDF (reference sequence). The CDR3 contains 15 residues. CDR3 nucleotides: TGTGCCACCAGCCCACCGACAGGGACGAACACTGAAGCTTTCTTT. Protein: CATSPPTGTNTEAFF.

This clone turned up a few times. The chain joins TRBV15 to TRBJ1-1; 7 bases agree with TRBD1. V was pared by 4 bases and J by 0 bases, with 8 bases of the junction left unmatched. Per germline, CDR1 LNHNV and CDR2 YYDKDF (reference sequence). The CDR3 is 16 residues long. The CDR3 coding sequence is TGTGCCACCAGCACCATAGGACAGGATATGAACACTGAAGCTTTCTTT. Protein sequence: CATSTIGQDMNTEAFF.

As DNA, the CDR3 is TGTGCCAGCAGTTTAGTTCCTCTCGGCGAGCAGTACTTC. This sequence encodes CASSLVPLGEQYF. The chain employs TRBV27 and TRBJ2-7; D call uncertain. Germline V gene sequence: CDR1 MNHEY, CDR2 SMNVEV (reference sequence). This CDR3 region has 13 residues. The V end lost 2 bases, the J end lost 6 bases, and 11 bases lay between the germline ends.

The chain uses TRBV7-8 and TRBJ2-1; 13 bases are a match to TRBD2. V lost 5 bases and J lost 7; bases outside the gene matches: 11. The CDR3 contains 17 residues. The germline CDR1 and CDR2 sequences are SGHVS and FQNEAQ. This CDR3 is CASSPVLPGLAGNEQFF. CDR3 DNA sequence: TGTGCCAGCAGCCCCGTACTCCCGGGACTAGCGGGGAATGAGCAGTTCTTC.

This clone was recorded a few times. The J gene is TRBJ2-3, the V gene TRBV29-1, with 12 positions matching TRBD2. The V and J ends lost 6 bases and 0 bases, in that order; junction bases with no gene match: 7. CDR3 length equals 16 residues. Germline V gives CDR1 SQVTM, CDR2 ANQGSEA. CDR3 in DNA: TGCAGCGTCGATACTAGCGGGGGGTCTAGCACAGATACGCAGTATTTT. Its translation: CSVDTSGGSSTDTQYF.

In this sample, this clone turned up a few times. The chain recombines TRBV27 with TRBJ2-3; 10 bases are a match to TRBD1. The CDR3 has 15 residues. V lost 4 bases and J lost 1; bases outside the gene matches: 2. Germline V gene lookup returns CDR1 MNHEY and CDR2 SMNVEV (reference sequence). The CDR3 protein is CASSSDRGGTDTQYF. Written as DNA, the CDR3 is TGTGCCAGCAGTTCGGACAGGGGGGGCACAGATACGCAGTATTTT.

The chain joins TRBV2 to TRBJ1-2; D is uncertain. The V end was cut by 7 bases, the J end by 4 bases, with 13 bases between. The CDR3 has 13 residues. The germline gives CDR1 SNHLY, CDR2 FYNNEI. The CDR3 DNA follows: TGTGCCAGCACTCCGGGGTATACCTATGGCTACACCTTC. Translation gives CASTPGYTYGYTF.

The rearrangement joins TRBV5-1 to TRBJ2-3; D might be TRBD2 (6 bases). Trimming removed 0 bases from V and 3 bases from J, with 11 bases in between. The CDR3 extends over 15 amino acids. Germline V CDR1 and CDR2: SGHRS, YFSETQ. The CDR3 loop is CASSLGLVITDTQYF. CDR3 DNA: TGCGCCAGCAGCTTGGGACTAGTTATTACAGATACGCAGTATTTT.

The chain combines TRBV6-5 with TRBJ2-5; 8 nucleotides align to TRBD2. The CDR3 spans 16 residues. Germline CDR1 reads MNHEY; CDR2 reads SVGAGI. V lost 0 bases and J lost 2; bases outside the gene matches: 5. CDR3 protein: CASSYSGGGLQETQYF. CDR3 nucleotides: TGTGCCAGCAGTTACTCGGGCGGGGGGTTGCAAGAGACCCAGTACTTC.

CDR3 amino acids: CASSLDAGQGSADGYTF. CDR3 sequence (DNA): TGTGCCAGCAGCTTAGATGCGGGACAGGGCTCTGCCGATGGCTACACCTTC. The V call is TRBV11-2, the J call TRBJ1-2; 9 bases are shared with TRBD1. V dropped 0 bases and J dropped 6; count of bases not matched to a gene: 11. The CDR3 extends over 17 amino acids. CDR1 SGHAT and CDR2 FQNNGV come from the germline V gene.

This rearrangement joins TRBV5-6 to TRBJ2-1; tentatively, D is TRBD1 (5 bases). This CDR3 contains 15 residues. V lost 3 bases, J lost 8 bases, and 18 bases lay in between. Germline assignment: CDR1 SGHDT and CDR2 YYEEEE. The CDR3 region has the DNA TGTGCCAGCAGCTCACTCCGGGCTTTAGGGGATGAGCAGTTCTTC. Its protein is CASSSLRALGDEQFF.

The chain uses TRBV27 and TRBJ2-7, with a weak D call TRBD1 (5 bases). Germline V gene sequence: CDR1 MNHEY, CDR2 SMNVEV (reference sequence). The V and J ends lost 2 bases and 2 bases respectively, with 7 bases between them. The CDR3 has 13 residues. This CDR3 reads CASSLKGPYEQYF. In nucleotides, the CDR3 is TGTGCCAGCAGTTTAAAGGGGCCCTACGAGCAGTACTTC.

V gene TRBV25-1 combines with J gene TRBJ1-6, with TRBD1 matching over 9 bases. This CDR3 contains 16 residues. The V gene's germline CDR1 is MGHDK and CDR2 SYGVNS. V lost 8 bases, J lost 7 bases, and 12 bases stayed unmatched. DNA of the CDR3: TGTGCCAGCCGCGAGACAGGGGGAAGGAGGAATTCACCCCTCCACTTT. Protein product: CASRETGGRRNSPLHF.

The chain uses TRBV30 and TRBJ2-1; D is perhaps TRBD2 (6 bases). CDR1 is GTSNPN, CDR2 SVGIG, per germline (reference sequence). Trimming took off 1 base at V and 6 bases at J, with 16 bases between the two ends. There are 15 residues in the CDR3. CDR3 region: CAWSAGLGLINEQFF. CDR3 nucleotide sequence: TGTGCCTGGAGTGCAGGATTGGGACTTATCAATGAGCAGTTCTTC.

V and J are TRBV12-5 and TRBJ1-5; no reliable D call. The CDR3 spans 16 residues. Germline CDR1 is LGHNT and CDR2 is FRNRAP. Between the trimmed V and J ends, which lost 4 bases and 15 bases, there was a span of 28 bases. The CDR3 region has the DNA TGTGCTAGTGGTTCGGAGCTTGGTAGATCGGTCGGAGGAAGGCATTTT. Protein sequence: CASGSELGRSVGGRHF.

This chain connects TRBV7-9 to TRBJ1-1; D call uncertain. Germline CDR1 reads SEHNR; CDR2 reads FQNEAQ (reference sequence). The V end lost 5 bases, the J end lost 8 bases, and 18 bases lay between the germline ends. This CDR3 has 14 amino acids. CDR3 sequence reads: CASSPMAYGLEAFF. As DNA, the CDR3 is TGTGCCAGCAGCCCCATGGCGTATGGACTCGAAGCTTTCTTT.